The T cell receptor (beta chain) described here comes from a study of radiotherapy plus CTLA-4 blockade in lung cancer. At the level of the study: Of the patients, 15% to 20% showed objective responses and roughly 31% attained disease control.

This clone was counted a few times. What it binds is unknown. Profiled with immunoSEQ multiplex PCR; TCRdb holds only in-frame clones, not every one. This sample has more than 40,000 clones, with 73% found just once. Findings and caveats of the study: Early clonal dynamics of blood T cells, together with interferon-beta, were reported as the best response predictor. Blood-borne expansion of tumor-derived TCR clones followed radiotherapy plus ipilimumab.

The CDR3 has 14 residues. In germline, CDR1 is SEHNR, CDR2 FQNEAQ (reference sequence). The V and J ends lost 8 bases and 8 bases respectively, with 18 bases between them. The study gave focal radiation plus ipilimumab CTLA-4 blockade to patients with chemo-refractory metastatic non-small-cell lung cancer. The clonotype was recovered from a human donor with non-small cell lung cancer who had a complete response to radiotherapy plus ipilimumab. The material sequenced was peripheral blood, taken from a patient treated with radiotherapy plus ipilimumab. The chain employs TRBV7-9 and TRBJ1-4, with unresolved D. CDR3 region: CASRTAGLEEKLFF. The CDR3 DNA follows: TGTGCCAGCCGGACTGCGGGGTTGGAGGAAAAACTGTTTTTT.